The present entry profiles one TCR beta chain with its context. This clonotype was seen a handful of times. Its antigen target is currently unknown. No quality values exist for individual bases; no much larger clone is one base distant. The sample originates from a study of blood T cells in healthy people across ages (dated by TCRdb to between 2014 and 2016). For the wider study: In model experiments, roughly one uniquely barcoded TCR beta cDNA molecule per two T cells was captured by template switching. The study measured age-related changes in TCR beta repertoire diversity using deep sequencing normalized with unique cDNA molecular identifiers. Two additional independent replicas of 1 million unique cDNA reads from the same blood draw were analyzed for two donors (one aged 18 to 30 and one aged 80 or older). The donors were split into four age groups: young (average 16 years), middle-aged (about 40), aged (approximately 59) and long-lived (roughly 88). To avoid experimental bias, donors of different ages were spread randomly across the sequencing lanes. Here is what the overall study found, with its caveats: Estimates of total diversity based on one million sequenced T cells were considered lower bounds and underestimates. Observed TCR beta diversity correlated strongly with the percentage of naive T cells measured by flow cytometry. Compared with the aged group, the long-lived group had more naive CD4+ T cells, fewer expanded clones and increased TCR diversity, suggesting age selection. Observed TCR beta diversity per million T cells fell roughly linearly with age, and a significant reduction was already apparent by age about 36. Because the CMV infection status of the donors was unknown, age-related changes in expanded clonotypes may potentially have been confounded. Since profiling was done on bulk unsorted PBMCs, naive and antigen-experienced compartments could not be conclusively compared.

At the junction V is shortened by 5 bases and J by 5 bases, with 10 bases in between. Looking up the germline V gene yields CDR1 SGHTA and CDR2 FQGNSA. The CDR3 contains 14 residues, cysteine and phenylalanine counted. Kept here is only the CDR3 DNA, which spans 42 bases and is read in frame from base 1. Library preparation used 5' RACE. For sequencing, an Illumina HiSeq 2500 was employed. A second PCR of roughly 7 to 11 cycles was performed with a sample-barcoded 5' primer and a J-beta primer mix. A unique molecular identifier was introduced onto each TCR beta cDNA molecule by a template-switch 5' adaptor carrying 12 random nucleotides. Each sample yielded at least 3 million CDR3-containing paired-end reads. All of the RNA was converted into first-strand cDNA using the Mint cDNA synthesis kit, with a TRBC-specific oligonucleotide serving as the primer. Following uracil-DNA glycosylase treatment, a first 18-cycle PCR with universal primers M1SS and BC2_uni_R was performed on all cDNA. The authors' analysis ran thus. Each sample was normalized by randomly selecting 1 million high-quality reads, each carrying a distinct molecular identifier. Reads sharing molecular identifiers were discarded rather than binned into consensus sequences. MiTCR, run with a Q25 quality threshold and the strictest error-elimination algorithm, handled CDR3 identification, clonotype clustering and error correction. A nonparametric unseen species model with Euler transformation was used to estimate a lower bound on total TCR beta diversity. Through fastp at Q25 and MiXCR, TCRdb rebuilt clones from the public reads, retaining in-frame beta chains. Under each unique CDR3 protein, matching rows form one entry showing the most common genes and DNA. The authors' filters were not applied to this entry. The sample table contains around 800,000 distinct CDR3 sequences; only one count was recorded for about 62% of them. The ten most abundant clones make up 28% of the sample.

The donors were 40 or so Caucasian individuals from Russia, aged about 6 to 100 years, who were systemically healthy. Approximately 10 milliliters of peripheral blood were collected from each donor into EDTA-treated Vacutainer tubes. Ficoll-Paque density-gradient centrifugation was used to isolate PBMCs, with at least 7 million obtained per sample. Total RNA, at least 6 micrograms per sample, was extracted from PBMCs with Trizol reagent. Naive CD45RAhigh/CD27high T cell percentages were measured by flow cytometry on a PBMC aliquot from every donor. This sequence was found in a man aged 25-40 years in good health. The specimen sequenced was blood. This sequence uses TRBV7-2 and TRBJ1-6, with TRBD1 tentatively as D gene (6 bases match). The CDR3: CASSVTGHNSPLHF. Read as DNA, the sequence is TGTGCCAGCAGCGTTACAGGGCATAATTCACCCCTCCACTTT. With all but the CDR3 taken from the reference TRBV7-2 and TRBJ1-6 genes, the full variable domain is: GAGVSQSPSNKVTEKGKDVELRCDPISGHTALYWYRQSLGQGLEFLIYFQGNSAPDKSGLPSDRFSAERTGGSVSTLTIQRTQQEDSAVYLCASSVTGHNSPLHFGNGTRLTVT.